This is a list of T cell receptor beta chains from one sample in a study of T cells in Graves' hyperthyroidism and ophthalmopathy. Each CDR3 protein gets one entry after TCRdb re-called the multiplex PCR reads with MiXCR. The sample records 500,000 to 550,000 distinct CDR3 sequences, 15% to 20% being singletons. The specimen was blood. These receptors all stem from a man aged 40-49 years with Graves' ophthalmopathy. CDR3s include the opening cysteine and the closing phenylalanine or tryptophan. Each record gives: D gene, clone size, J gene, V gene, CDR3 protein, CDR3 DNA. The D gene is left open where the match is weak. Not all rows give a size; the values are once, few, many and, for expanded clones, a class.

D: NA
size: NA
J: TRBJ1-1
V: TRBV5-1
CDR3: CASSMNTEAFF
DNA: TGCGCCAGCAGTATGAACACTGAAGCTTTCTTT

D: NA
size: few
J: TRBJ2-1
V: TRBV18
CDR3: CASSPGLASGLSYNEQFF
DNA: TGTGCCAGCTCACCAGGACTTGCGTCGGGGCTCTCCTACAATGAGCAGTTCTTC

D: TRBD1
size: NA
J: TRBJ1-2
V: TRBV12-3/TRBV12-4
CDR3: CASSKDRAYGYTF
DNA: TGTGCCAGCAGTAAGGACAGGGCCTATGGCTACACCTTC

D: TRBD2
size: NA
J: TRBJ2-1
V: TRBV30
CDR3: CAWSKGTSGVNEQFF
DNA: TGTGCCTGGAGTAAGGGGACTAGCGGGGTCAATGAGCAGTTCTTC

D: NA
size: many
J: TRBJ1-1
V: TRBV28
CDR3: CASSFRRVKYTEAFF
DNA: TGTGCCAGCAGTTTTAGAAGGGTCAAATATACTGAAGCTTTCTTT

D: TRBD1
size: NA
J: TRBJ1-2
V: TRBV20-1
CDR3: CSVPGNTQGAVYGYTF
DNA: TGCAGTGTGCCCGGAAATACACAGGGGGCAGTCTATGGCTACACCTTC

D: NA
size: NA
J: TRBJ1-2
V: TRBV20-1
CDR3: CSARAQYRGGYTF
DNA: TGCAGTGCTAGAGCTCAGTACCGGGGTGGCTACACCTTC

D: TRBD1
size: many
J: TRBJ2-7
V: TRBV7-8
CDR3: CASSLRDRGFGYEQYF
DNA: TGTGCCAGCAGCCTCCGGGACAGGGGGTTTGGCTACGAGCAGTACTTC

D: TRBD2
size: NA
J: TRBJ2-3
V: TRBV5-1
CDR3: CASGSRPGTSGHTQYF
DNA: TGCGCCAGCGGCTCGCGTCCCGGGACTAGCGGGCATACGCAGTATTTT

D: NA
size: few
J: TRBJ1-2
V: TRBV3-1
CDR3: CASSQDSGRGYTF
DNA: TGTGCCAGCAGCCAAGACTCAGGGCGCGGCTACACCTTC

D: NA
size: few
J: TRBJ2-6
V: TRBV28
CDR3: CASTSEWAGANVLTF
DNA: TGTGCCAGCACATCTGAGTGGGCTGGGGCCAACGTCCTGACTTTC

D: TRBD2
size: many
J: TRBJ2-7
V: TRBV28
CDR3: CASSITGTSGSREQYF
DNA: TGTGCCAGCAGTATCACCGGGACTAGCGGGAGTCGCGAGCAGTACTTC

D: NA
size: many
J: TRBJ1-1
V: TRBV5-1
CDR3: CASSLDGLEAFF
DNA: TGCGCCAGCAGCTTGGACGGTTTGGAAGCTTTCTTT

D: TRBD2
size: NA
J: TRBJ2-1
V: TRBV9
CDR3: CASSVSGREMDEQFF
DNA: TGTGCCAGCAGCGTGAGCGGGAGGGAGATGGATGAGCAGTTCTTC

D: NA
size: many
J: TRBJ2-1
V: TRBV28
CDR3: CASTSEGLGYNEQFF
DNA: TGTGCCAGCACTTCGGAGGGCCTGGGGTACAATGAGCAGTTCTTC

D: NA
size: NA
J: TRBJ2-1
V: TRBV30
CDR3: CAWSGSTYNEQFF
DNA: TGTGCCTGGTCGGGATCGACTTACAATGAGCAGTTCTTC

D: TRBD1
size: many
J: TRBJ1-2
V: TRBV12-3/TRBV12-4
CDR3: CASSGQGLGYGYTF
DNA: TGTGCCAGCAGTGGACAGGGTTTGGGCTATGGCTACACCTTC

D: TRBD1
size: NA
J: TRBJ1-2
V: TRBV19
CDR3: CASREQGATNYGYTF
DNA: TGTGCCAGTAGGGAACAGGGGGCCACCAACTATGGCTACACCTTC

D: NA
size: NA
J: TRBJ1-2
V: TRBV10-2
CDR3: CASSEDPNYGYTF
DNA: TGCGCCAGCAGTGAGGACCCGAACTATGGCTACACCTTC

D: TRBD2
size: NA
J: TRBJ2-1
V: TRBV9
CDR3: CASSPVGGREQFF
DNA: TGTGCCAGCAGCCCAGTGGGAGGGCGAGAGCAGTTCTTC

D: NA
size: many
J: TRBJ2-7
V: TRBV11-2
CDR3: CASSQIKGRFYEQYF
DNA: TGTGCCAGCAGCCAAATAAAGGGGCGGTTCTACGAGCAGTACTTC

D: NA
size: many
J: TRBJ1-1
V: TRBV9
CDR3: CASSLGRDFF
DNA: TGTGCCAGCAGCCTGGGCCGTGATTTCTTT

D: TRBD1
size: many
J: TRBJ2-2
V: TRBV2
CDR3: CASTIRTGIPGELFF
DNA: TGTGCCAGCACTATAAGGACAGGGATCCCCGGGGAGCTGTTTTTT

D: NA
size: few
J: TRBJ1-4
V: TRBV6-1
CDR3: CASLWIWGLTNEKLFF
DNA: TGTGCCAGCCTTTGGATCTGGGGGCTAACTAATGAAAAACTGTTTTTT

D: NA
size: many
J: TRBJ2-5
V: TRBV7-2
CDR3: CASSLSSGLETQYF
DNA: TGTGCCAGCAGCTTAAGCTCGGGGCTAGAGACCCAGTACTTC

D: NA
size: NA
J: TRBJ2-7
V: TRBV9
CDR3: CASSVAPSGSSYEQYF
DNA: TGTGCCAGCAGCGTAGCCCCCTCCGGGAGTTCCTACGAGCAGTACTTC

D: NA
size: many
J: TRBJ2-1
V: TRBV18
CDR3: CASSPLGGENEQFF
DNA: TGTGCCAGCTCACCATTAGGAGGGGAAAATGAGCAGTTCTTC

D: TRBD1
size: many
J: TRBJ1-5
V: TRBV12-3/TRBV12-4
CDR3: CASSLGQGVNQPQHF
DNA: TGTGCCAGCAGTTTAGGACAGGGGGTCAATCAGCCCCAGCATTTT

D: NA
size: many
J: TRBJ1-1
V: TRBV18
CDR3: CASSPDSFTEAFF
DNA: TGTGCCAGCTCACCAGACAGCTTCACTGAAGCTTTCTTT

D: NA
size: few
J: TRBJ2-1
V: TRBV15
CDR3: CATSTMTKYNEQFF
DNA: TGTGCCACCAGCACCATGACAAAGTACAATGAGCAGTTCTTC

D: NA
size: many
J: TRBJ2-5
V: TRBV3-1
CDR3: CASRQRGTTKETQYF
DNA: TGTGCCAGCAGACAACGGGGGACGACTAAAGAGACCCAGTACTTC

D: TRBD2
size: many
J: TRBJ2-1
V: TRBV11-2
CDR3: CASNGGGTSGYNEQFF
DNA: TGTGCCAGCAACGGGGGGGGGACTAGCGGATACAATGAGCAGTTCTTC

D: TRBD1
size: many
J: TRBJ2-3
V: TRBV20-1
CDR3: CSAPTKGASLTDTQYF
DNA: TGCAGTGCTCCGACGAAGGGGGCGAGTTTGACAGATACGCAGTATTTT

D: NA
size: few
J: TRBJ1-5
V: TRBV6-2/TRBV6-3
CDR3: CASSSDGLNQPQHF
DNA: TGTGCCAGCAGCTCGGACGGACTAAATCAGCCCCAGCATTTT

D: TRBD1
size: NA
J: TRBJ2-1
V: TRBV20-1
CDR3: CSARGLRDRVYNEQFF
DNA: TGCAGTGCTAGAGGCCTCCGGGACAGGGTATACAATGAGCAGTTCTTC

D: NA
size: many
J: TRBJ1-2
V: TRBV6-1
CDR3: CASNPNLSGYTF
DNA: TGTGCCAGCAACCCTAACCTTAGTGGCTACACCTTC

D: NA
size: NA
J: TRBJ1-2
V: TRBV19
CDR3: CASSDGIQYDFYGYTF
DNA: TGTGCCAGTAGCGATGGAATCCAATACGACTTTTATGGCTACACCTTC

D: TRBD2
size: NA
J: TRBJ2-7
V: TRBV3-1
CDR3: CASSLTSVLPYEQYF
DNA: TGTGCCAGCAGCCTAACTAGCGTACTCCCCTACGAGCAGTACTTC

D: NA
size: many
J: TRBJ1-1
V: TRBV3-1
CDR3: CASSLTMGDTEAFF
DNA: TGTGCCAGCAGCCTTACGATGGGGGACACTGAAGCTTTCTTT

D: NA
size: few
J: TRBJ1-2
V: TRBV15
CDR3: CATSMGTFSGGYTF
DNA: TGTGCCACCAGCATGGGGACTTTTTCGGGTGGCTACACCTTC

D: NA
size: NA
J: TRBJ1-3
V: TRBV6-1
CDR3: CASRGWTHGNTIYF
DNA: TGTGCCAGTCGAGGTTGGACACATGGAAACACCATATATTTT

D: TRBD2
size: few
J: TRBJ2-1
V: TRBV29-1
CDR3: CSVQGLAGVYNEQFF
DNA: TGCAGCGTTCAGGGACTAGCGGGAGTTTATAATGAGCAGTTCTTC

D: NA
size: few
J: TRBJ2-7
V: TRBV7-6
CDR3: CASSSTGRNYEQYF
DNA: TGTGCCAGCAGCTCCACGGGTCGCAACTACGAGCAGTACTTC

D: TRBD2
size: few
J: TRBJ2-1
V: TRBV12-3/TRBV12-4
CDR3: CASSPLRQREYNEQFF
DNA: TGTGCCAGCAGCCCACTGCGCCAGCGGGAGTACAATGAGCAGTTCTTC

D: NA
size: many
J: TRBJ1-1
V: TRBV5-1
CDR3: CASSLVQFNTEAFF
DNA: TGTGCCAGCAGCTTGGTCCAGTTTAACACTGAAGCTTTCTTT

D: NA
size: NA
J: TRBJ2-1
V: TRBV12-3/TRBV12-4
CDR3: CASSLVTAYNEQFF
DNA: TGTGCCAGCAGTTTAGTGACAGCCTACAATGAGCAGTTCTTC

D: NA
size: few
J: TRBJ2-3
V: TRBV18
CDR3: CASSPRSREDTQYF
DNA: TGTGCCAGCTCACCACGGTCCAGGGAAGATACGCAGTATTTT

D: NA
size: NA
J: TRBJ1-5
V: TRBV4-1
CDR3: CASSHPGGGQSNQPQHF
DNA: TGCGCCAGCAGCCATCCTGGGGGGGGGCAAAGCAATCAGCCCCAGCATTTT